The source of this TCR beta chain is a study of blood T cell repertoires in COVID-19. Study details: Samples representing acute and convalescent COVID-19 were sourced from the United States, Italy and Spain.

The CDR3 is made up of 14 amino acids. V was pared by 6 bases and J by 2 bases, with 6 bases of the junction left unmatched. The germline V gene has CDR1 SGHVS and CDR2 FNYEAQ. This clone was recorded only once. Profiled with immunoSEQ multiplex PCR; TCRdb holds only in-frame clones, not every one. The sample carries about 480,000 clones, about 89% recorded once. The receptor comes from a woman aged 25-40 years with acute or convalescent COVID-19. The rearrangement links TRBV7-6 to TRBJ1-1; 7 nucleotides agree with TRBD1. The sequencing input was peripheral blood. DNA of the CDR3: TGTGCCAGCAGTCCTACAGGGGCCAACACTGAAGCTTTCTTT. This translates into CASSPTGANTEAFF.